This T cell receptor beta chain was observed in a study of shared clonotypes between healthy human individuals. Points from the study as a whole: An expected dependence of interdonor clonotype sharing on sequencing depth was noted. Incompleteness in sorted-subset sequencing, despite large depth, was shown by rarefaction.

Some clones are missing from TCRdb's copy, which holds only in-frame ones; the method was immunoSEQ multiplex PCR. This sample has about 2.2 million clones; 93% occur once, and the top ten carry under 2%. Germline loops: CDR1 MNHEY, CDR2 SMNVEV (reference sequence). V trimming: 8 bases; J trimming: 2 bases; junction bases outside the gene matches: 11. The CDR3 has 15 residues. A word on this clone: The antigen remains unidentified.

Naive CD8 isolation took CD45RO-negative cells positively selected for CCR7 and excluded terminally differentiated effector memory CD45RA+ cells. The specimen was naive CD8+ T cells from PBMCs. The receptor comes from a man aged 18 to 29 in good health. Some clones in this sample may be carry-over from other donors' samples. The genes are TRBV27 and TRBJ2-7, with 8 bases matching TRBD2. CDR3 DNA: TGTGCCAGCTGCCTAGCGGGCGGATTAGCCTACGAGCAGTACTTC. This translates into CASCLAGGLAYEQYF.